The rows below give T cell receptor beta chains drawn from one sample of a study of beta chain features in type 1 diabetes. Method: immunoSEQ multiplex PCR; TCRdb's copy keeps in-frame clones and lacks some. The sample yields 280,000 or so clones, about 15% seen once. Sequences were obtained from naive CD4+ T cells from blood. Every receptor here comes from a man in his late teens or twenties with type 1 diabetes. The CDR3 runs from the conserved cysteine through the conserved F or W. D genes are given only for firm matches. The size field is filled for only some rows; it gives once, few, many or a size class.

TRBV10-3,TRBJ2-7,TRBD2,.,CAISLSGAEGEQYF,TGTGCCATCAGTCTTAGCGGGGCGGAGGGGGAGCAGTACTTC
TRBV7-9,TRBJ1-1,.,.,CASSFTGFDTEAFF,TGTGCCAGCAGCTTTACAGGGTTCGACACTGAAGCTTTCTTT
TRBV10-3,TRBJ2-6,TRBD1,few,CAITQSGTGAGANVLTF,TGTGCCATCACTCAATCCGGGACAGGGGCTGGGGCCAACGTCCTGACTTTC
TRBV27,TRBJ2-1,TRBD2,few,CASSFSGRRNEQFF,TGTGCCAGCAGTTTTAGCGGGAGAAGGAATGAGCAGTTCTTC
TRBV29-1,TRBJ1-1,.,few,CSVRSRERSTEAFF,TGCAGCGTTAGATCCCGGGAGCGGAGCACTGAAGCTTTCTTT
TRBV4-3,TRBJ1-1,.,.,CASSQDLMTGGEAFF,TGCGCCAGCAGCCAAGATCTCATGACAGGCGGTGAAGCTTTCTTT
TRBV29-1,TRBJ1-5,TRBD1,few,CSVGKGGNDQPQHF,TGCAGCGTGGGGAAAGGGGGCAACGATCAGCCCCAGCATTTT
TRBV6-6,TRBJ2-1,TRBD2,few,CASSFTSGGAGGQFF,TGTGCCAGCAGTTTCACTAGCGGGGGGGCCGGGGGGCAGTTCTTC
TRBV6-1,TRBJ2-7,TRBD2,few,CASSETGTSGSQQYF,TGTGCCAGCAGTGAAACCGGGACTAGCGGATCTCAGCAGTACTTC
TRBV2,TRBJ1-2,.,.,CASRIGSGGRRYTF,TGTGCCAGCAGGATAGGGTCCGGCGGGAGACGCTACACCTTC
TRBV18,TRBJ2-7,TRBD1,few,CASSGDRLKTYEQYF,TGTGCCAGCTCAGGGGACAGACTTAAAACCTACGAGCAGTACTTC
TRBV5-1,TRBJ2-1,TRBD1,few,CASSRDRVRSYNEQFF,TGCGCCAGCAGTCGGGACAGGGTTCGCTCCTACAATGAGCAGTTCTTC
TRBV6-5,TRBJ1-2,TRBD1,few,CASRPDRGGSGYTF,TGTGCCAGCAGGCCAGACAGGGGAGGGTCTGGCTACACCTTC
TRBV14,TRBJ2-4,TRBD1,few,CASSPDRVWNIQYF,TGTGCCAGCAGCCCGGACAGGGTCTGGAACATTCAGTACTTC
TRBV4-3,TRBJ2-3,.,.,CASSREGLRTDTQYF,TGCGCCAGCAGCCGAGAGGGACTTCGTACAGATACGCAGTATTTT
TRBV11-2,TRBJ2-5,.,.,CASSLDVSGAKTQYF,TGTGCCAGCAGCTTAGATGTTTCAGGGGCAAAGACCCAGTACTTC
TRBV2,TRBJ1-5,TRBD1,few,CASSPGTANQPQHF,TGTGCCAGCAGTCCCGGGACAGCGAATCAGCCCCAGCATTTT